This passage covers 30 T cell receptor beta chains from one sample sequenced in a study of graft-versus-host responses after intestinal transplantation. Their antigen targets remain unknown. This table comes from immunoSEQ multiplex PCR, and its TCRdb copy is limited to in-frame clones, with some not included. Here the sample spans tens of thousands of clones, around 91% being singletons. The sample was unstimulated CD4+ T cells sorted from spleen or lymph node cells, taken before intestinal transplant. These TCRs come from a human donor who received an intestinal transplant.

V gene TRBV2 combines with J gene TRBJ1-5, with a possible D match to TRBD1 (5 bases). V was pared by 6 bases and J by 0 bases, with 6 bases between. The germline V gene encodes CDR1 SNHLY and CDR2 FYNNEI. The length of the CDR3 is 13 residues. DNA for the CDR3: TGTGCCAGCAGGGGACTTAGCAATCAGCCCCAGCATTTT. Its translation is CASRGLSNQPQHF.

The chain combines TRBV19 with TRBJ1-2, with 8 bases that match TRBD1. Germline V gene sequence: CDR1 LNHDA, CDR2 SQIVND (reference sequence). The length of the CDR3 is 14 residues. Trimming cost V 4 bases and J 7 bases; bases outside gene matches: 8. CDR3 DNA: TGTGCCAGTAGTAGAAACAGGGGGTATGGTGGCTACACCTTC. Protein sequence: CASSRNRGYGGYTF.

The rearrangement uses TRBV27 and TRBJ1-6; 9 nucleotides agree with TRBD1. J gave up 2 bases and V 6 bases, and 5 bases lay outside the gene matches. The length of the CDR3 is 16 residues. CDR1 is MNHEY and CDR2 is SMNVEV in the germline V gene (reference sequence). The CDR3 DNA reads TGTGCCAGCAGGCGGACAGGGGCCACCTATAATTCACCCCTCCACTTT. This encodes CASRRTGATYNSPLHF.

V and J are TRBV6-6 and TRBJ2-1, with 7 bases that match TRBD2. The CDR3 spans 16 residues. Germline lookup yields CDR1 MNHNY and CDR2 SVGAGI (reference sequence). J was trimmed by 4 bases and V by 9 bases; bases with no gene match: 15. CDR3 protein: CASNKKVAGVYNEQFF. The CDR3 nucleotides read TGTGCCAGTAACAAAAAGGTGGCGGGGGTTTACAATGAGCAGTTCTTC.

As DNA, the CDR3 is TGTGCCAGCAGCTCCGGCGGAGAAAATTCTGGGGCCAACGTCCTGACTTTC. This encodes CASSSGGENSGANVLTF. The genes are TRBV7-9 and TRBJ2-6; D is unresolved. The V end was cut by 4 bases, the J end by 1 base, with 14 bases between. CDR3 length: 17 residues. CDR1 SEHNR and CDR2 FQNEAQ come from the germline V gene (reference sequence). Together with reference TRBV7-9 and TRBJ2-6, the CDR3 gives the full variable domain: DTGVSQNPRHKITKRGQNVTFRCDPISEHNRLYWYRQTLGQGPEFLTYFQNEAQLEKSRLLSDRFSAERPKGSFSTLEIQRTEQGDSAMYLCASSSGGENSGANVLTFGAGSRLTVL.

The chain links TRBV5-1 to TRBJ1-5; unclear D gene. Trimming left V 8 bases short and J 5 bases short, with 26 bases between. The CDR3 has 17 amino acids. CDR1 is SGHRS and CDR2 is YFSETQ in the germline V gene. The CDR3 DNA is TGCGCCAGGAGGAATTCGGAATTGAGGCGGTTTCATCAGCCCCAGCATTTT. Protein: CARRNSELRRFHQPQHF.

The V call is TRBV7-2, the J call TRBJ2-7, with 10 nucleotides matching TRBD2. Germline lookup yields CDR1 SGHTA and CDR2 FQGNSA. This CDR3 is 16 amino acids long. J was trimmed by 7 bases and V by 1 base; bases with no gene match: 10. CDR3 loop: CASSLVGTSAAWEQYF. CDR3 coding DNA: TGTGCCAGCAGCTTAGTGGGGACTAGCGCGGCGTGGGAGCAGTACTTC.

The chain combines TRBV6-6 with TRBJ1-1, with 12 positions matching TRBD1. This CDR3 is built from 12 residues. Germline V CDR1 and CDR2: MNHNY, SVGAGI (reference sequence). With V trimmed by 6 bases and J by 11 bases, 4 bases remained unmatched. The CDR3 bases are TGTGCCAGCAGGGGACAGGGGGCGCGTGCTTTCTTT. This encodes CASRGQGARAFF.

The chain is built from TRBV7-2 and TRBJ2-7; TRBD2 agrees at 11 bases. Trimming at V came to 5 bases and at J to 1 base, leaving 13 bases not matched to a gene. The germline CDR1 and CDR2 sequences are SGHTA and FQGNSA. The CDR3 consists of 18 residues. The CDR3 here is CASSLYGLAGGGSYEQYF. For the CDR3, the DNA is TGTGCCAGCAGCCTCTACGGCCTAGCGGGGGGAGGGTCCTACGAGCAGTACTTC.

The V gene is TRBV7-2, the J gene TRBJ2-7; possible D gene TRBD1, 5 bases. The germline V and J ends were trimmed by 5 bases and 1 base, with 9 bases remaining between them. Germline V gene lookup returns CDR1 SGHTA and CDR2 FQGNSA. The CDR3 is 13 amino acids. The DNA for the CDR3 is TGTGCCAGCAGCCTCAGGGATTCCTACGAGCAGTACTTC. It specifies CASSLRDSYEQYF.

The chain joins TRBV7-9 to TRBJ2-1, with 13 bases identical to TRBD2. Germline lookup yields CDR1 SEHNR and CDR2 FQNEAQ (reference sequence). V lost 2 bases and J lost 7; bases outside the gene matches: 2. This CDR3 spans 15 amino acids. CDR3 loop: CASSLTSGGENEQFF. The DNA for the CDR3 is TGTGCCAGCAGCTTAACTAGCGGGGGGGAGAATGAGCAGTTCTTC.

The chain joins TRBV5-8 to TRBJ2-5; D is ambiguous. The DNA end favors TRBJ2-7, so the J call may be wrong. CDR3 size: 11 residues. Germline V gene sequence: CDR1 SGHTS, CDR2 YDEGEE. The CDR3 protein is CASSSFYEQYF. The CDR3 DNA follows: TGTGCCAGCAGCTCCTTCTACGAGCAGTACTTC.

This sequence joins TRBV10-1 and TRBJ2-3, with D possibly TRBD2 on 5 matching bases. Germline V gene data show CDR1 as WNHNN and CDR2 as SYGVQD (reference sequence). V lost 5 bases to trimming and J lost 4 bases, with 7 bases between them. This CDR3 contains 12 residues. The CDR3 coding sequence is TGCGCCAGCAGTTCAGCGGCAGATACGCAGTATTTT. This translates into CASSSAADTQYF.

In its sample, this clone was seen a few times. J is TRBJ1-2 and V is TRBV19, with D tentatively TRBD1 (6 bases). V lost 3 bases, J lost 3 bases, and 14 bases lay in between. The CDR3 contains 15 residues. Germline CDR1 LNHDA, CDR2 SQIVND (reference sequence). The CDR3 DNA sequence: TGTGCCAGTAGTATTATGGCTGCAGGGGACTATGGCTACACCTTC. Protein product: CASSIMAAGDYGYTF.

This chain joins TRBV4-3 and TRBJ2-7; D is perhaps TRBD1 (6 bases). The CDR3 has 16 residues. The germline V gene encodes CDR1 LGHNA and CDR2 YSLEER. Trimming left V 4 bases short and J 3 bases short, with 19 bases between. The CDR3 DNA reads as TGCGCCAGCAGCCTGGGGACGGGACAAGATAACTACGAGCAGTACTTC. Translation gives CASSLGTGQDNYEQYF.

V is TRBV11-3 and J is TRBJ1-1; 7 nucleotides match TRBD1. The CDR3 loop spans 13 amino acids. The J segment lost 7 bases and the V segment lost 1 base, leaving 3 bases of the junction unmatched. CDR1 SGHNT and CDR2 YENEEA come from the germline V gene. This chain's CDR3 is CASSLVQGNEAFF. CDR3 DNA sequence: TGTGCCAGCAGCTTAGTACAGGGGAATGAAGCTTTCTTT.

In this sample, this clone turned up once. This chain connects TRBV6-6 to TRBJ2-7, with 11 bases aligning to TRBD2. CDR3 length equals 16 residues. Germline V gene lookup returns CDR1 MNHNY and CDR2 SVGAGI (reference sequence). The J segment lost 1 base and the V segment lost 0 bases, leaving 2 bases of the junction unmatched. The CDR3 region has the DNA TGTGCCAGCAGTTACTCCCTAGCGGGGGGATCCTACGAGCAGTACTTC. Its translation is CASSYSLAGGSYEQYF.

The CDR3 bases are TGTGCCTGGAGCGGACAGGGGTACTCTGGGGCCAACGTCCTGACTTTC. Residues: CAWSGQGYSGANVLTF. The chain uses TRBV30 and TRBJ2-6; 9 bases map to TRBD1. Germline CDR1 GTSNPN, CDR2 SVGIG (reference sequence). V was clipped by 3 bases and J by 0 bases; unmatched bases: 3. This CDR3 comprises 16 residues.

The V and J genes are TRBV19 and TRBJ2-1; 11 bases fit TRBD2. V shed 6 bases and J 0 bases; nucleotides not matched to a gene: 4. This CDR3 is built from 16 residues. CDR1 is LNHDA and CDR2 is SQIVND in the germline V gene (reference sequence). This CDR3 reads CASRVSGGASYNEQFF. The CDR3 nucleotides read TGTGCCAGTAGGGTTAGCGGGGGGGCCTCCTACAATGAGCAGTTCTTC.

The chain has TRBV7-9 and TRBJ2-5, with no clear D. V gave up 2 bases and J gave up 5 bases, with 15 bases separating them. The CDR3 extends over 15 amino acids. Germline CDR1 and CDR2: SEHNR and FQNEAQ (reference sequence). In DNA, the CDR3 is TGTGCCAGCAGCTTAACGCAGGCCGCCCACGAGACCCAGTACTTC. Encoded protein: CASSLTQAAHETQYF.

V is TRBV30 and J is TRBJ1-3; 7 bases agree with TRBD1. Trimming took 1 base from V and 7 from J; bases not matched to a gene: 7. Germline V gene sequence: CDR1 GTSNPN, CDR2 SVGIG (reference sequence). The CDR3 sequence is 14 residues long. The CDR3 region has the DNA TGTGCCTGGAGTGCGAACAGGGGCTCGAACACCATATATTTT. It translates to CAWSANRGSNTIYF. Full variable domain (outside the CDR3, taken from reference TRBV30 and TRBJ1-3): SQTIHQWPATLVQPVGSPLSLECTVEGTSNPNLYWYRQAAGRGLQLLFYSVGIGQISSEVPQNLSASRPQDRQFILSSKKLLLSDSGFYLCAWSANRGSNTIYFGEGSWLTVV.

The chain has TRBV6-4 and TRBJ2-7; D is unresolved. The CDR3 is 10 residues long. Germline CDR1 reads MRHNA; CDR2 reads SNTAGT. The V and J ends lost 11 bases and 0 bases respectively, with 5 bases between them. CDR3 nucleotides: TGTGCCGGCCACTCCTACGAGCAGTACTTC. The encoded protein is CAGHSYEQYF.

This clone was counted a single time. This sequence joins TRBV6-5 and TRBJ2-7; D is perhaps TRBD1 (6 bases). Germline V gives CDR1 MNHEY, CDR2 SVGAGI. V lost 5 bases to trimming and J lost 4 bases, with 12 bases between them. The CDR3 loop spans 13 amino acids. The CDR3 here is CASSRPQGYEQYF. The CDR3 coding sequence is TGTGCCAGCAGTCGACCTCAGGGGTACGAGCAGTACTTC.

The V gene is TRBV6-5, the J gene TRBJ1-1, with 7 bases that match TRBD1. J gave up 4 bases and V 6 bases, and 5 bases lay outside the gene matches. Germline V CDR1 and CDR2: MNHEY, SVGAGI. There are 13 residues in the CDR3. CDR3 protein: CASRRAGGTEAFF. CDR3 in DNA: TGTGCCAGCAGGAGAGCAGGGGGCACTGAAGCTTTCTTT.

The rearrangement uses TRBV21-1 and TRBJ2-1; the table's TRBD2 call for D was not verified on the DNA. TRBV21-1 is described as a pseudogene. This CDR3 has 13 residues. The CDR3 reads CASSNVRNFEQFF. The CDR3 DNA sequence: TGTGCCAGCAGCAATGTTCGTAATTTTGAGCAGTTCTTC.

The chain is built from TRBV6-5 and TRBJ1-1, with 12 bases lining up with TRBD1. Germline V gene lookup returns CDR1 MNHEY and CDR2 SVGAGI. V lost 4 bases to trimming and J lost 5 bases; unmatched junction nucleotides: 5. The CDR3 is 15 residues long. CDR3 DNA sequence: TGTGCCAGCAGTTGGGGACAGGGGGCGCAAACTGAAGCTTTCTTT. Translation: CASSWGQGAQTEAFF.

This clone has just one count. This chain joins TRBV7-2 and TRBJ2-3, with a weak D call TRBD2 (6 bases). Trimming took off 0 bases at V and 5 bases at J, with 9 bases between the two ends. CDR3 length equals 14 residues. Germline assignment: CDR1 SGHTA and CDR2 FQGNSA. The CDR3 DNA is TGTGCCAGCAGCTTAGCGGGGGGTGAAGATACGCAGTATTTT. The encoded protein is CASSLAGGEDTQYF.

This chain connects TRBV4-3 to TRBJ2-5; 7 positions agree with TRBD2. The V gene's germline CDR1 is LGHNA and CDR2 YSLEER. CDR3 length equals 17 residues. Losses at the gene ends were 1 base for V and 0 bases for J; bases not matched to a gene: 8. CDR3 residues: CASSQVGAGENQETQYF. The CDR3 nucleotides are TGCGCCAGCAGCCAAGTCGGCGCGGGGGAGAACCAAGAGACCCAGTACTTC.

The chain recombines TRBV30 with TRBJ2-7; weak D call: TRBD2 (5 bases). The V gene lost 7 bases and the J gene lost 1 base, with 14 bases spanning the gap. Germline CDR1 GTSNPN, CDR2 SVGIG (reference sequence). This CDR3 is built from 13 residues. Written as DNA, the CDR3 is TGTGCCTTGGTTTCGGGGTTTTCCTACGAGCAGTACTTC. It specifies CALVSGFSYEQYF.

The rearrangement joins TRBV7-2 to TRBJ2-7; possible D gene TRBD2, 5 bases. This CDR3 contains 14 residues. V lost 1 base and J 6 bases, leaving 13 bases between the germline ends. CDR1 and CDR2 (germline): SGHTA, FQGNSA. CDR3 nucleotides: TGTGCCAGCAGCTTAGAGAGGGCGGGCCTCGAGCAGTACTTC. Translating gives CASSLERAGLEQYF.